This TCR beta chain was found in a study of regulatory T cells in long-lasting Graves disease. Time point: newly diagnosed GD, antithyroid drugs for less than 3 months. From RNA extracted from PBMCs, the TCR library was made. The CDR3 totals 14 residues. V was shortened by 6 bases and J by 10 bases, with 22 bases between the two germline ends. Germline CDR1 reads DFQATT; CDR2 reads SNEGSKA (reference sequence). Researchers made TCR beta libraries by using iRepertoire HTBI primers and running Arm-PCR on CDR3 regions. TCRdb redid the calling of the multiplex PCR reads with MiXCR, one entry per CDR3 protein. The top ten hold around 10% of the sample, which has about 440,000 distinct CDR3 sequences, roughly 15% seen once. As concerns this clonotype: A read error may be the cause here, since a much bigger clone is one base away.

These sequences were also reported in another study, on T cells in Graves' hyperthyroidism and ophthalmopathy.

This receptor was taken from a woman in her 30s with Graves disease. The sequencing used peripheral blood mononuclear cells (PBMCs), collected at new diagnosis, from a patient treated with antithyroid drugs. This chain connects TRBV20-1 to TRBJ2-1; D is possibly TRBD2 (6 bases). This CDR3 is CSARPGGPQYEQFF. In nucleotides, the CDR3 is TGCAGTGCCCGGCCCGGAGGGCCTCAGTACGAGCAGTTCTTC.